The next 19 T cell receptor beta chains were all read from a single sample in a study of CD8 T cells in Susac syndrome. An input of 0.5 to 1 ug of RNA was subjected to reverse transcription using random hexamers. TCRdb called the immunoSEQ multiplex PCR reads again in MiXCR, with one record for every CDR3 protein. The sample consists of 100,000 to 150,000 distinct CDR3 sequences, approximately 96% of them appearing once. The specimen was CD8+ T cells from PBMCs. The origin of the receptors is a human donor with Susac syndrome.

This clonotype showed up just once. This chain joins TRBV11-2 and TRBJ1-6; possible D gene TRBD1, 6 bases. The CDR3 contains 17 residues. V was clipped by 2 bases and J by 6 bases, with 17 bases between them. Germline V gives CDR1 SGHAT, CDR2 FQNNGV. Written as DNA, the CDR3 is TGTGCCAGCAGCTTAAACCCGGGGGGGGCGGTTAATTCACCCCTCCACTTT. Encoded protein: CASSLNPGGAVNSPLHF.

V gene TRBV24-1 combines with J gene TRBJ2-5, with 8 bases that match TRBD1. This CDR3 region has 14 residues. V trimming: 5 bases; J trimming: 4 bases; junction bases outside the gene matches: 5. Germline CDR1 reads KGHDR; CDR2 reads SFDVKD. CDR3 DNA: TGTGCCACCAGTGGTACGACAGGGGTAGAGACCCAGTACTTC. It specifies CATSGTTGVETQYF.

This clonotype showed up just once. The chain is built from TRBV15 and TRBJ2-1; D is unclear. Trimming took 5 bases from V and 5 from J, leaving 16 bases between them. The CDR3 is made up of 15 amino acids. CDR1 is LNHNV, CDR2 YYDKDF, per germline (reference sequence). CDR3 coding DNA: TGTGCCACCAGCGGTCTCCTCGCTCCCCACAATGAGCAGTTCTTC. Amino acid sequence: CATSGLLAPHNEQFF.

The chain carries TRBV27 and TRBJ1-1, with D perhaps TRBD1 (6 bases). Germline values: CDR1 MNHEY, CDR2 SMNVEV (reference sequence). Trimming took off 5 bases at V and 11 bases at J, with 18 bases between the two ends. This CDR3 is 13 amino acids long. The CDR3 here is CASSPGTMEWAFF. The CDR3 DNA follows: TGTGCCAGCAGTCCTGGGACAATGGAATGGGCTTTCTTT.

The J gene is TRBJ2-1, the V gene TRBV20-1; 7 bases agree with TRBD1. The CDR3 extends over 16 amino acids. The V gene's germline CDR1 is DFQATT and CDR2 SNEGSKA (reference sequence). V shed 5 bases and J 3 bases; nucleotides not matched to a gene: 13. CDR3 region: CSAETDETGSYNEQFF. The CDR3 region has the DNA TGCAGTGCTGAGACTGATGAGACAGGGAGCTACAATGAGCAGTTCTTC.

The rearrangement joins TRBV14 to TRBJ2-1; perhaps TRBD1 as D (6 bases). This CDR3 spans 15 amino acids. Germline assignment: CDR1 SGHDN and CDR2 FVKESK. The V end lost 4 bases, the J end lost 0 bases, and 10 bases lay between the germline ends. CDR3 sequence (DNA): TGTGCCAGCAGCCGGGACATTGGCTCCTACAATGAGCAGTTCTTC. It codes for CASSRDIGSYNEQFF.

In DNA, the CDR3 is TGTGCCAGCAGTTCATACGGAGGGCAGCCCCAGCATTTT. Translated: CASSSYGGQPQHF. The chain is built from TRBV6-2 or TRBV6-3 and TRBJ1-5; D remains unclear. Germline assignment: CDR1 MNHEY and CDR2 SVGEGT. The CDR3 runs 13 residues. V was shortened by 4 bases and J by 7 bases, with 11 bases between the two germline ends.

This rearrangement joins TRBV4-1 to TRBJ2-5; no definite D call. The CDR3 runs to 12 residues. Trimming left V 0 bases short and J 5 bases short, with 4 bases between. Germline V gives CDR1 MGHRA, CDR2 YSYEKL. The CDR3 region is CASSQEAETQYF. Here the CDR3 DNA reads TGCGCCAGCAGCCAAGAAGCCGAGACCCAGTACTTC.

This clonotype is a singleton in its sample. The rearrangement links TRBV6-4 to TRBJ2-2; D may be TRBD1 (5 bases). CDR1 MRHNA and CDR2 SNTAGT come from the germline V gene. The length of the CDR3 is 14 residues. With 8 bases removed from V and 3 bases from J, the gap between germline ends came to 13 bases. CDR3: CASQAGPDTGELFF. CDR3 sequence (DNA): TGTGCCAGCCAAGCAGGGCCGGACACCGGGGAGCTGTTTTTT.

The table lists this clonotype with a few counts. This chain connects TRBV10-3 to TRBJ2-3; 9 nucleotides align to TRBD1. Unmatched junction bases numbered 3, after V lost 6 bases and J lost 2 bases. Per germline, CDR1 ENHRY and CDR2 SYGVKD. The CDR3 runs to 14 residues. CDR3 sequence reads: CAISGTGLTDTQYF. DNA for the CDR3: TGTGCCATCAGCGGGACAGGGCTCACAGATACGCAGTATTTT.

This chain links TRBV19 with TRBJ2-3; possible D gene TRBD2, 5 bases. Germline CDR1 is LNHDA and CDR2 is SQIVND (reference sequence). The CDR3 has 15 residues. Trimming left V 3 bases short and J 0 bases short, with 10 bases between. CDR3 nucleotides: TGTGCCAGTAGTATTGGCAGGACTAGCACAGATACGCAGTATTTT. Amino acids: CASSIGRTSTDTQYF.

This chain links TRBV30 with TRBJ2-1; D might be TRBD1 (5 bases). V was shortened by 0 bases and J by 7 bases, with 13 bases between the two germline ends. Germline CDR1 GTSNPN, CDR2 SVGIG (reference sequence). CDR3 size: 14 residues. CDR3 amino acids: CAWSVEVRANEQFF. CDR3 coding DNA: TGTGCCTGGAGTGTGGAAGTCAGGGCGAATGAGCAGTTCTTC.

V usage is TRBV7-2 and J usage is TRBJ2-1, with 10 bases aligning to TRBD2. The CDR3 is 15 amino acids. The germline CDR1 and CDR2 sequences are SGHTA and FQGNSA. V shed 5 bases and J 6 bases; nucleotides not matched to a gene: 7. The DNA of the CDR3 is TGTGCCAGCAGCAAAGAGCGGGGGGGCGGCAATGAGCAGTTCTTC. Translated, it gives CASSKERGGGNEQFF.

The chain carries TRBV20-1 and TRBJ2-7, with D tentatively TRBD1 or TRBD2 (5 bases each). Germline V gene data show CDR1 as DFQATT and CDR2 as SNEGSKA (reference sequence). The V and J ends lost 0 bases and 9 bases respectively, with 21 bases between them. The CDR3 is 15 residues long. The CDR3 is CSARDGLAASQGQYF. The CDR3 DNA is TGCAGTGCTAGAGATGGTCTAGCCGCATCCCAGGGGCAGTACTTC.

J is TRBJ1-1 and V is TRBV30; D is unresolved. Germline values: CDR1 GTSNPN, CDR2 SVGIG (reference sequence). CDR3 length: 12 residues. The V end lost 4 bases, the J end lost 8 bases, and 14 bases lay between the germline ends. CDR3 DNA: TGTGCCTGGAAACCAGGTCGGAAAGAAGCTTTCTTT. It codes for CAWKPGRKEAFF.

This clonotype was detected only once. This chain uses TRBV5-1 with TRBJ2-1; 10 nucleotides align to TRBD2. The CDR3 covers 16 residues. CDR1 is SGHRS, CDR2 YFSETQ, per germline. J lost 6 bases, V lost 4 bases, and 10 bases had no gene match. In DNA form, the CDR3 reads TGCGCCAGCAGCCCGGATCTAGCGGGAGACCCCAATGAGCAGTTCTTC. Translation gives CASSPDLAGDPNEQFF.

This clonotype came up once. The rearrangement links TRBV27 to TRBJ1-6, with D perhaps TRBD1 (6 bases). Germline CDR1 and CDR2: MNHEY and SMNVEV (reference sequence). The CDR3 length is 18 residues. With 0 bases removed from V and 7 bases from J, the gap between germline ends came to 19 bases. This CDR3 is CASSLSPTTGTTNSPLHF. The CDR3 region has the DNA TGTGCCAGCAGTTTATCGCCCACAACCGGGACAACCAATTCACCCCTCCACTTT.

The rearrangement joins TRBV30 to TRBJ1-1; D is unresolved. Germline V gives CDR1 GTSNPN, CDR2 SVGIG (reference sequence). Between the trimmed V and J ends, which lost 2 bases and 1 base, there was a span of 8 bases. The CDR3 has 13 amino acids. The CDR3 spells CAWSYGWNTEAFF. DNA of the CDR3: TGTGCCTGGAGTTACGGGTGGAACACTGAAGCTTTCTTT.

The chain joins TRBV20-1 to TRBJ1-5; weak D call: TRBD1 (5 bases). Between the trimmed V and J ends, which lost 0 bases and 2 bases, there was a span of 14 bases. This CDR3 has 16 amino acids. Germline values: CDR1 DFQATT, CDR2 SNEGSKA (reference sequence). The CDR3 region is CSARDLMGPRNQPQHF. The CDR3 region has the DNA TGCAGTGCTAGAGATTTAATGGGGCCTCGCAATCAGCCCCAGCATTTT.